The entry below gives a single T cell receptor beta chain sequence along with its context. What it recognizes is unknown. V trimming: 1 base; J trimming: 0 bases; junction bases outside the gene matches: 1. This CDR3 contains 17 residues. Looked up from germline, CDR1 is SEHNR and CDR2 is FQNEAQ (reference sequence). The run of the v3.0 immunoSEQ assay was at survey level. Assay used: immunoSEQ multiplex PCR; TCRdb lists only in-frame clones, some missing. The data hold fewer than 45,000 clones, with about 85% observed a single time. These data are taken from a study of long-term antiretroviral therapy in people with HIV. Study findings and constraints: Controls exceeded HIV repertoires in CDR3 length range. Diversity rose after ART but stayed below transplant donor controls.

The sample here was unsorted PBMCs, taken roughly 2.9 years before starting antiretroviral therapy. The clonotype was recovered from a woman aged 30 to 39 with HIV. The V and J genes are TRBV7-9 and TRBJ2-3; TRBD2 aligns across 13 bases. CDR3 in DNA: TGTGCCAGCAGCTTAGGACTAGCGGGGGGAAGCACAGATACGCAGTATTTT. Residues: CASSLGLAGGSTDTQYF.